A selection of T cell receptor beta chains follows, all from one sample in a study of T-cell reconstitution after alpha-beta-depleted transplantation in children. TCRdb reprocessed the PCR reads with MiXCR, giving one entry per CDR3 protein. The sample consists of about 580,000 distinct CDR3 sequences, about 21% of them appearing once. The sample here was PBMCs, mostly from graft donor cells, taken 360 days after TCRalphabeta/CD19-depleted stem cell transplant. The receptors originated from a boy under two years old who had a stem cell transplant for acute myeloid leukemia, so the T cells may come from the graft donor. Both conserved end residues are trimmed from each CDR3. Clone size is stated in some rows and not others, as once, few, many or a class when expanded.

abundance	len	v_gene	j_gene	CDR3aa
many	15	TRBV15	TRBJ1-5	ATSRKQGAGGNQPQH
.	12	TRBV5-1	TRBJ1-6	ASSLDPYSSPLH
once	10	TRBV7-6	TRBJ2-1	ASSRWGYEQF
.	19	TRBV20-1	TRBJ2-3	SARDLHGPDLLAGGRNTQY
.	12	TRBV9	TRBJ2-2	ASSVEGAVSELF
many	10	TRBV29-1	TRBJ1-2	SAQTPSDGYT
.	13	TRBV20-1	TRBJ1-6	SARDRLFNNSPLH
.	11	TRBV7-6	TRBJ2-7	ASSLAQNYEQY
many	13	TRBV2	TRBJ2-4	ASREETGAKNIQY
.	12	TRBV9	TRBJ2-4	ASTVRIGKNIQY
once	14	TRBV7-2	TRBJ2-7	ASSLGLGLAVYEQY
few	14	TRBV28	TRBJ2-3	ASSGGGGRRTDTQY
few	11	TRBV10-3	TRBJ2-2	AIRGGDTGELF
few	15	TRBV6-1	TRBJ2-1	ASSEDRSKPSYNEQF
.	12	TRBV10-3	TRBJ1-1	AISGARETTEAF
.	13	TRBV20-1	TRBJ2-3	SQRGRTGGADTQY
few	13	TRBV12-3/TRBV12-4	TRBJ2-1	ASSGTVAAGNEQF
.	11	TRBV7-2	TRBJ2-7	ASSHSPDYEQY
.	14	TRBV7-2	TRBJ2-1	ASSLATPSSYNEQF
many	10	TRBV29-1	TRBJ1-2	SVEGTAYGYT
.	13	TRBV7-2	TRBJ1-2	ASSSRTVRGYGYT
many	13	TRBV20-1	TRBJ2-3	SARLARGPTDTQY